This passage covers 29 T cell receptor beta chains from one sample sequenced in a study of blood T cell repertoires in COVID-19. The method was immunoSEQ multiplex PCR; TCRdb's version includes in-frame clones alone and lacks a portion of them. The data hold approximately 70,000 clones, with roughly 86% observed a single time. Sequenced input: peripheral blood. These receptors all come from a woman aged 70-85 years with acute or convalescent COVID-19.

The V gene is TRBV5-6, the J gene TRBJ2-7, with 9 positions matching TRBD1. In germline, CDR1 is SGHDT, CDR2 YYEEEE. This CDR3 is built from 15 residues. V shed 4 bases and J 2 bases; nucleotides not matched to a gene: 7. The CDR3: CASSVDRGMAYEQYF. The CDR3 nucleotides are TGTGCCAGCAGCGTTGACAGGGGGATGGCCTACGAGCAGTACTTC. Full variable domain (outside the CDR3, taken from reference TRBV5-6 and TRBJ2-7): DAGVTQSPTHLIKTRGQQVTLRCSPKSGHDTVSWYQQALGQGPQFIFQYYEEEERQRGNFPDRFSGHQFPNYSSELNVNALLLGDSALYLCASSVDRGMAYEQYFGPGTRLTVT.

J is TRBJ1-3 and V is TRBV9, with D perhaps TRBD1 (6 bases). The CDR3 totals 16 residues. V was cut by 3 bases and J by 0 bases, with 13 bases left in between. CDR1 SGDLS and CDR2 YYNGEE come from the germline V gene. The CDR3 region has the DNA TGTGCCAGCAGCGCCAGGACAGAGAGCTCTGGAAACACCATATATTTT. This translates into CASSARTESSGNTIYF. Based on the CDR3 plus reference TRBV9 and TRBJ1-3, the full variable domain is DSGVTQTPKHLITATGQRVTLRCSPRSGDLSVYWYQQSLDQGLQFLIQYYNGEERAKGNILERFSAQQFPDLHSELNLSSLELGDSALYFCASSARTESSGNTIYFGEGSWLTVV.

This chain joins TRBV15 and TRBJ1-1; no firm D call. Trimming left V 0 bases short and J 5 bases short, with 13 bases between. Germline V gene data show CDR1 as LNHNV and CDR2 as YYDKDF (reference sequence). There are 15 residues in the CDR3. The CDR3 DNA reads TGTGCCACCAGCAGAGATCAGGAGGTATTGACTGAAGCTTTCTTT. It specifies CATSRDQEVLTEAFF.

The V gene is TRBV6-1, the J gene TRBJ1-2, with no clear D. V was cut by 2 bases and J by 7 bases, with 26 bases left in between. The CDR3 consists of 18 residues. Germline V CDR1 and CDR2: MNHNS, SASEGT. In DNA form, the CDR3 reads TGTGCCAGCAGTGAACCCTATTCTACCAGACTGTTGTCGCGTGGCTACACCTTC. As protein: CASSEPYSTRLLSRGYTF.

J is TRBJ2-7 and V is TRBV18, with 8 bases matching TRBD1. The V and J ends lost 3 bases and 6 bases, in that order; junction bases with no gene match: 7. The germline V gene has CDR1 KGHSH and CDR2 LQKENI. This CDR3 is built from 14 residues. CDR3 sequence (DNA): TGTGCCAGCTCACCGCCAGGGACAGGCGGCGAGCAGTACTTC. Translated, it gives CASSPPGTGGEQYF. Together with reference TRBV18 and TRBJ2-7, the CDR3 gives the full variable domain: NAGVMQNPRHLVRRRGQEARLRCSPMKGHSHVYWYRQLPEEGLKFMVYLQKENIIDESGMPKERFSAEFPKEGPSILRIQQVVRGDSAAYFCASSPPGTGGEQYFGPGTRLTVT.

V usage is TRBV6-1 and J usage is TRBJ1-5; D may be TRBD1 (5 bases). Germline V gene data show CDR1 as MNHNS and CDR2 as SASEGT. This CDR3 comprises 14 residues. Trimming cost V 1 base and J 4 bases, with 8 bases left between them. CDR3 region: CASSEVAGNQPQHF. CDR3 DNA sequence: TGTGCCAGCAGTGAAGTCGCAGGGAATCAGCCCCAGCATTTT.

This clone occurred a few times. The chain joins TRBV15 to TRBJ2-7, with 9 bases lining up with TRBD1. The ends lost 3 bases at V and 1 base at J; junction bases unmatched: 4. The CDR3 sequence is 15 residues long. Germline CDR1 and CDR2: LNHNV and YYDKDF (reference sequence). The CDR3 is CATSSGQGRSYEQYF. The CDR3 DNA follows: TGTGCCACCAGCAGCGGACAGGGGCGATCCTACGAGCAGTACTTC.

The chain has TRBV2 and TRBJ2-7, with 7 bases identical to TRBD1. Germline V CDR1 and CDR2: SNHLY, FYNNEI. The CDR3 sequence is 14 residues long. V trimming: 4 bases; J trimming: 2 bases; junction bases outside the gene matches: 5. The CDR3 region has the DNA TGTGCCAGCAGTGCATGGGACAGAACCTACGAGCAGTACTTC. Translation: CASSAWDRTYEQYF.

The V gene is TRBV19, the J gene TRBJ2-2; 9 nucleotides match TRBD1. The germline CDR1 and CDR2 sequences are LNHDA and SQIVND (reference sequence). Germline trimming cut 7 bases from V and 5 bases from J; bases unmatched to any gene: 5. The CDR3 consists of 14 residues. This chain's CDR3 is CASTRDRETGELFF. The CDR3, as DNA: TGTGCCAGTACAAGGGACAGGGAAACCGGGGAGCTGTTTTTT.

The CDR3 protein is CATSRIPGSGRYNEQFF. The DNA for the CDR3 is TGTGCCACCAGCAGAATCCCGGGGAGCGGCCGGTACAATGAGCAGTTCTTC. The chain has TRBV15 and TRBJ2-1; weak D call: TRBD2 (5 bases). V lost 2 bases and J 4 bases, leaving 18 bases between the germline ends. Per the germline V gene, CDR1 is LNHNV and CDR2 is YYDKDF (reference sequence). The CDR3 runs to 17 residues. Full variable domain (rest looked up from reference TRBV15 and TRBJ2-1): DAMVIQNPRYQVTQFGKPVTLSCSQTLNHNVMYWYQQKSSQAPKLLFHYYDKDFNNEADTPDNFQSRRPNTSFCFLDIRSPGLGDTAMYLCATSRIPGSGRYNEQFFGPGTRLTVL.

The V call is TRBV5-1, the J call TRBJ2-3; the D is unclear. V was shortened by 0 bases and J by 0 bases, with 8 bases between the two germline ends. CDR1 is SGHRS and CDR2 is YFSETQ in the germline V gene. The CDR3 extends over 15 amino acids. The CDR3, as DNA: TGCGCCAGCAGCTTGGAAGCCCCAAGCACAGATACGCAGTATTTT. The encoded protein is CASSLEAPSTDTQYF.

The chain is built from TRBV5-4 and TRBJ2-5; possible D gene TRBD1, 6 bases. With 7 bases removed from V and 3 bases from J, the gap between germline ends came to 16 bases. CDR1 SGHNT and CDR2 YYREEE come from the germline V gene (reference sequence). This CDR3 spans 14 amino acids. The CDR3 DNA follows: TGTGCCAGCTCTCCCCAGTACAGGGAAGAGACCCAGTACTTC. Protein sequence: CASSPQYREETQYF.

This sequence joins TRBV7-2 and TRBJ2-2; 8 positions agree with TRBD2. V dropped 5 bases and J dropped 3; count of bases not matched to a gene: 8. The CDR3 totals 16 residues. Germline lookup yields CDR1 SGHTA and CDR2 FQGNSA. This chain's CDR3 is CASSLSREGYTGELFF. For the CDR3, the DNA is TGTGCCAGCAGCCTCTCACGGGAGGGATACACCGGGGAGCTGTTTTTT.

V usage is TRBV19 and J usage is TRBJ2-3; no firm D call. Trimming took off 5 bases at V and 2 bases at J, with 8 bases between the two ends. This CDR3 is 13 amino acids long. CDR1 is LNHDA and CDR2 is SQIVND in the germline V gene (reference sequence). The CDR3 reads CASSSTNTDTQYF. Written as DNA, the CDR3 is TGTGCCAGTAGTTCCACTAACACAGATACGCAGTATTTT.

This rearrangement joins TRBV11-2 to TRBJ2-5; D remains ambiguous. The CDR3 has 14 amino acids. Looked up from germline, CDR1 is SGHAT and CDR2 is FQNNGV. V lost 2 bases, J lost 1 base, and 8 bases lay in between. The CDR3 loop reads CASSLHRIQETQYF. The CDR3 region has the DNA TGTGCCAGCAGCTTACACAGAATCCAAGAGACCCAGTACTTC.

The chain couples TRBV7-2 to TRBJ1-4; possible D gene TRBD1, 6 bases. Trimming took off 4 bases at V and 8 bases at J, with 14 bases between the two ends. This CDR3 is 14 amino acids long. Germline V lookup: CDR1 SGHTA, CDR2 FQGNSA. The CDR3 sequence is CASSYNGGEEKLFF. CDR3 DNA: TGTGCCAGCAGCTATAATGGGGGCGAGGAAAAACTGTTTTTT. Combining the CDR3 with reference TRBV7-2 and TRBJ1-4 gives the whole variable domain GAGVSQSPSNKVTEKGKDVELRCDPISGHTALYWYRQSLGQGLEFLIYFQGNSAPDKSGLPSDRFSAERTGGSVSTLTIQRTQQEDSAVYLCASSYNGGEEKLFFGSGTQLSVL.

The gene calls are TRBV6-6 and TRBJ1-2, with TRBD1 identical over 7 bases. The CDR3 sequence is 13 residues long. CDR1 and CDR2 from the germline V gene are MNHNY and SVGAGI (reference sequence). V shed 2 bases and J 3 bases; nucleotides not matched to a gene: 0. CDR3 coding DNA: TGTGCCAGCAGTTACACAGGGGACTATGGCTACACCTTC. Residues: CASSYTGDYGYTF.

V gene TRBV19 combines with J gene TRBJ2-1; D unclear. Trimming removed 6 bases at V and 8 bases at J, with 8 bases between. The CDR3 contains 11 residues. Germline assignment: CDR1 LNHDA and CDR2 SQIVND (reference sequence). The CDR3 sequence is CASRFRDEQFF. The CDR3 region has the DNA TGTGCCAGTAGATTCCGGGATGAGCAGTTCTTC.

This clone was picked up a small number of times. This chain links TRBV6-5 with TRBJ2-1, with 8 bases fitting TRBD2. After removal of 6 bases from V and 0 bases from J, the junction contained 4 bases not matched to a gene. The CDR3 spans 15 residues. Germline loops: CDR1 MNHEY, CDR2 SVGAGI. CDR3 in DNA: TGTGCCAGCAGAGAGAGCGGGAGCTCCTACAATGAGCAGTTCTTC. It translates to CASRESGSSYNEQFF.

The chain is built from TRBV19 and TRBJ2-2; tentatively, D is TRBD2 (6 bases). The germline V gene has CDR1 LNHDA and CDR2 SQIVND (reference sequence). Trimming cost V 2 bases and J 2 bases, with 9 bases left between them. This CDR3 comprises 15 residues. CDR3 bases: TGTGCCAGTAGTATAACGGGGGACAACACCGGGGAGCTGTTTTTT. This codes for CASSITGDNTGELFF.

The chain recombines TRBV27 with TRBJ1-3; D is unclear. Germline CDR1 is MNHEY and CDR2 is SMNVEV (reference sequence). V lost 6 bases and J lost 4, with 16 bases in between. The CDR3 runs to 15 residues. CDR3 nucleotides: TGTGCCAGCAGCCCCACCGGGGTTGGAGGAAACACCATATATTTT. The encoded protein is CASSPTGVGGNTIYF.

The chain recombines TRBV7-2 with TRBJ2-1; D might be TRBD2 (5 bases). The V and J ends lost 8 bases and 6 bases respectively, with 14 bases between them. Germline V gene lookup returns CDR1 SGHTA and CDR2 FQGNSA. The CDR3 extends over 13 amino acids. The CDR3 nucleotides are TGTGCCAGCCGCGGAAGCGGCGGCAATGAGCAGTTCTTC. Translation: CASRGSGGNEQFF. The entire variable domain, with the rest obtained from reference TRBV7-2 and TRBJ2-1, is as follows: GAGVSQSPSNKVTEKGKDVELRCDPISGHTALYWYRQSLGQGLEFLIYFQGNSAPDKSGLPSDRFSAERTGGSVSTLTIQRTQQEDSAVYLCASRGSGGNEQFFGPGTRLTVL.

The V gene is TRBV15, the J gene TRBJ1-2; D is uncertain. V shed 0 bases and J shed 7 bases, with 12 bases lying between them. CDR1 is LNHNV and CDR2 is YYDKDF in the germline V gene (reference sequence). The CDR3 spans 14 residues. The CDR3 spells CATSRDRRESGYTF. The CDR3 nucleotides are TGTGCCACCAGCAGAGATCGAAGGGAGAGTGGCTACACCTTC.

This chain connects TRBV30 to TRBJ2-1; D is unclear. Germline CDR1 GTSNPN, CDR2 SVGIG (reference sequence). V was trimmed by 0 bases and J by 2 bases, leaving 8 bases between them. There are 14 residues in the CDR3. The CDR3 loop reads CAWSVAEAYNEQFF. Written as DNA, the CDR3 is TGTGCCTGGAGTGTGGCGGAAGCCTACAATGAGCAGTTCTTC.

The CDR3, as DNA: TGTGCCAGCAGTTACTCGGGGGGAGCTTACAATGAGCAGTTCTTC. This sequence encodes CASSYSGGAYNEQFF. The chain links TRBV6-5 to TRBJ2-1; TRBD2 is a possible D gene (6 bases). In germline, CDR1 is MNHEY, CDR2 SVGAGI. V lost 0 bases to trimming and J lost 4 bases, with 10 bases between them. The CDR3 consists of 15 residues.

This clone came up once. V gene TRBV29-1 combines with J gene TRBJ1-2; maybe TRBD1 (6 bases). This CDR3 contains 12 residues. CDR1 is SQVTM, CDR2 ANQGSEA, per germline. V gave up 5 bases and J gave up 7 bases, with 14 bases separating them. The CDR3 nucleotides are TGCAGCGTTTACAGGGTAATGATTGGCTACACCTTC. Translating it yields CSVYRVMIGYTF.

The genes are TRBV27 and TRBJ1-5; 7 bases align to TRBD1. Germline CDR1 is MNHEY and CDR2 is SMNVEV (reference sequence). The CDR3 is 13 residues long. V shed 3 bases and J 7 bases; nucleotides not matched to a gene: 3. The CDR3 DNA sequence: TGTGCCAGCAGTTTGGACAGGAACCAGCCCCAGCATTTT. Its protein is CASSLDRNQPQHF.

This CDR3 reads CASSSSGNTDTQYF. CDR3 nucleotides: TGTGCCAGCAGCTCTAGCGGAAACACAGATACGCAGTATTTT. The V gene is TRBV7-9, the J gene TRBJ2-3; 7 bases map to TRBD2. The germline CDR1 and CDR2 sequences are SEHNR and FQNEAQ (reference sequence). After removal of 4 bases from V and 2 bases from J, the junction contained 3 bases not matched to a gene. There are 14 residues in the CDR3.

The CDR3 is CASSEPPYRDNPYEQYF. The CDR3 nucleotides read TGTGCCAGCAGTGAACCCCCTTACAGAGACAACCCCTACGAGCAGTACTTC. This chain joins TRBV6-1 and TRBJ2-7; D gene ambiguous. V was cut by 2 bases and J by 2 bases, with 19 bases left in between. The CDR3 sequence is 17 residues long. The germline V gene has CDR1 MNHNS and CDR2 SASEGT.